A selection of T cell receptor beta chains follows, all from one sample in a study of blood T cell repertoires in COVID-19. Clones were read by immunoSEQ multiplex PCR, and TCRdb kept only the in-frame ones, dropping some. This table has 85,000 to 95,000 clones, around 87% appearing once. The source material was peripheral blood. These receptors were taken from a woman of 80 years or more with acute or convalescent COVID-19. The CDR3 runs from the conserved cysteine through the conserved F or W.

V gene,J gene,CDR3 protein
TRBV24-1,TRBJ1-5,CATSEGGSNQPQHF
TRBV2,TRBJ1-5,CASRGDSNQPQHF
TRBV7-9,TRBJ1-2,CASSLANGEGIGYTF
TRBV30,TRBJ1-1,CAWSLRQGGNTEAFF
TRBV6-1,TRBJ2-7,CASSEGAGGIYEQYF
TRBV24-1,TRBJ1-2,CATSDGQGRGYTF
TRBV15,TRBJ1-2,CATSRDRGGGYTF
TRBV7-9,TRBJ2-2,CASSFPTVTGELFF
TRBV7-9,TRBJ2-3,CASSLTSGVTDTQYF
TRBV6-6,TRBJ1-4,CASRDRGGEKLFF
TRBV18,TRBJ2-5,CASSPPGGGRETQYF
TRBV7-2,TRBJ2-5,CASSPGPQETQYF
TRBV3-1/TRBV3-2,TRBJ2-3,CASSPSTDTQYF
TRBV15,TRBJ2-1,CATSRERAAQGYEQFF
TRBV6-5,TRBJ1-2,CASSLGQIYGYTF
TRBV20-1,TRBJ2-1,CSALANEQFF
TRBV7-8,TRBJ2-7,CASSRTGANYEQYF
TRBV11-2,TRBJ2-2,CASRGLARNTGELFF
TRBV6-2/TRBV6-3,TRBJ2-7,CASSYGGGRYEQYF
TRBV6-5,TRBJ1-6,CASAPVQGARSPLHF
TRBV6-5,TRBJ1-1,CASSATENTEAFF
TRBV5-1,TRBJ1-5,CASSLGGERNQPQHF
TRBV6-1,TRBJ1-4,CASSEELRDEKLFF
TRBV19,TRBJ1-1,CASSPRGQVTEAFF
TRBV25-1,TRBJ2-3,CASSDQKGQVGSTQYF
TRBV12-5,TRBJ2-3,CASGSGMTGGTDTQYF
TRBV27,TRBJ1-4,CASSFRGQGTNEKLFF
TRBV9,TRBJ2-1,CASSVTSSGTSYNEQFF
TRBV3-1/TRBV3-2,TRBJ1-4,CASSLTPGQGYEKLFF
TRBV4-1,TRBJ2-1,CASSRGLLDGGEQFF
TRBV23-1,TRBJ1-5,CASSQPRTGGNQPQHF